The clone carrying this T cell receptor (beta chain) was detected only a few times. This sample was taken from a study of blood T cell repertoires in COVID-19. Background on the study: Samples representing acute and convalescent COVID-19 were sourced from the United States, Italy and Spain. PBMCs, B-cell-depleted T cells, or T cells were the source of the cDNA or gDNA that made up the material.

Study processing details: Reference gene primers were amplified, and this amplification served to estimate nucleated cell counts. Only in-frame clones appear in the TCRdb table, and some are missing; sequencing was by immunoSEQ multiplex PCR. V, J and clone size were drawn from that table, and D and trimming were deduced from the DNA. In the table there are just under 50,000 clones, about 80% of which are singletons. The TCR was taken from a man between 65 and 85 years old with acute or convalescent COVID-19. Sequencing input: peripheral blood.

The CDR3 nucleotides read TGTGCCAGCAGGCAACAGGGTACTGGAAACACCATATATTTT. Its translation is CASRQQGTGNTIYF. The chain has TRBV11-2 and TRBJ1-3; D perhaps matches TRBD1 (6 bases). Germline values: CDR1 SGHAT, CDR2 FQNNGV. V was trimmed by 6 bases and J by 2 bases, leaving 11 bases between them. The CDR3 is made up of 14 amino acids.